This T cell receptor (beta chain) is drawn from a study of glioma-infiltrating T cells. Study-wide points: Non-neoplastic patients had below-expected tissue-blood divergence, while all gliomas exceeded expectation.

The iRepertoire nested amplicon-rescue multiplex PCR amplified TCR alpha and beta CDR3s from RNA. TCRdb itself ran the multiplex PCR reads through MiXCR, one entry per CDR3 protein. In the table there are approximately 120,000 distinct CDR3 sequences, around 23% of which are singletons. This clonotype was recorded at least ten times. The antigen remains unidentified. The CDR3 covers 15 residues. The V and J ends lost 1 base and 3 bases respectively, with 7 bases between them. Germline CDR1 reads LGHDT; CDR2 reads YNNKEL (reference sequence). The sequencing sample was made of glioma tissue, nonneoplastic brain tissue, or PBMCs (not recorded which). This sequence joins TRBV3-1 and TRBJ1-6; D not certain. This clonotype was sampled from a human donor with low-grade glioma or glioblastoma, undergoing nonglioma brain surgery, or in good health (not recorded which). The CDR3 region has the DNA TGTGCCAGCAGCCAAGTACTGAACTATAATTCACCCCTCCACTTT. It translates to CASSQVLNYNSPLHF.